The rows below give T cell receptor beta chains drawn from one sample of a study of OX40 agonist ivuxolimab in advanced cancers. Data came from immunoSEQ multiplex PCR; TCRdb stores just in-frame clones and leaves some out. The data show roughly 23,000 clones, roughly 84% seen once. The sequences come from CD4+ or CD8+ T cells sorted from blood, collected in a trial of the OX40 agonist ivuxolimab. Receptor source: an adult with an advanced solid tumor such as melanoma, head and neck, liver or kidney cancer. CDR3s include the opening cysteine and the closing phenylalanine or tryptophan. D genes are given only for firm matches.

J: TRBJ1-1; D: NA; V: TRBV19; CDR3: CASSIGRTEAFF
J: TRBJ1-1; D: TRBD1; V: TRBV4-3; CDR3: CASSQFFAAGGGTEAFF
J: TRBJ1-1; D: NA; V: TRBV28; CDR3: CASSFRVGTEAFF
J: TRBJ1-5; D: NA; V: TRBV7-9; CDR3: CASSLNNQGSNQPQHF
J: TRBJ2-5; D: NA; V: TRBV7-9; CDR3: CASSPTRGIETQYF
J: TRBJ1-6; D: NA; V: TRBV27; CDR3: CASTLGGRLAPLHF
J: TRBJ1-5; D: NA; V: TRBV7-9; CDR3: CASSLGGTVLPEPQHF
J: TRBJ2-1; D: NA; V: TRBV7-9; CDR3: CASSLWLGRREQFF
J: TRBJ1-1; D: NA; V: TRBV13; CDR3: CASSPPQGEMNTEAFF
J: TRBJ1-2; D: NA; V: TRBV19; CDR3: CASSTRQGAWYGYTF
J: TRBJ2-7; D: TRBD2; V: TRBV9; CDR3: CASSVAPKRGHTYEQYF
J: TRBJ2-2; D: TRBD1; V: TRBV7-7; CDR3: CASSLPTGQGASAGELFF
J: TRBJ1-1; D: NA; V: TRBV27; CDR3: CASSFLPPGQRNTEAFF
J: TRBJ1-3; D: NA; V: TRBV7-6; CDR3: CASSSKQALRGNTIYF
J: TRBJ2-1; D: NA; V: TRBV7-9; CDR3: CASSPTGYNEQFF
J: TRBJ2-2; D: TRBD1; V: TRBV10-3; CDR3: CAISEEDRINTGELFF
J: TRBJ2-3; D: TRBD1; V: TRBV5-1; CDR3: CASSLEQGHTDTQYF
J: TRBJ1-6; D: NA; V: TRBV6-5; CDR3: CASSTATAHSPLHF
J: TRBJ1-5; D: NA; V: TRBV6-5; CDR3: CASRNSNQPQHF
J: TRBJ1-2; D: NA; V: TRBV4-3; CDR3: CASSDAWTVEYGYTF
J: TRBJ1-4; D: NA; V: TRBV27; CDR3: CASTRYSPNEKLFF
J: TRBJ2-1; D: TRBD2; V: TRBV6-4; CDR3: CASSRLAGDHNEQFF
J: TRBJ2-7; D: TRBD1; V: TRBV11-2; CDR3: CASSSRTGSSYEQYF
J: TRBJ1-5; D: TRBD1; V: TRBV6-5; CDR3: CASTRTGPLQPQHF
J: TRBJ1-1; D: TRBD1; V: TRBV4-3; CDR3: CASSQDLGGQGVMNTEAFF
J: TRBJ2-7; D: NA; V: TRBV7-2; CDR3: CASSWTGPSSYEQYF
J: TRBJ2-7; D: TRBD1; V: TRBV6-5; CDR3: CASSYSGTGYEQYF
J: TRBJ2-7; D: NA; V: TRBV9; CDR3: CASSVGPGRSYEQYF
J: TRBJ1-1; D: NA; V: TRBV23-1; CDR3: CASSQITDREAFF